These 15 T cell receptor beta chains originate from one sample sequenced in a study of regulatory T cells in long-lasting Graves disease. With iRepertoire HTBI primers and Arm-PCR of CDR3 regions, TCR beta libraries were built. TCRdb recomputed calls from the multiplex PCR reads with MiXCR, one row per CDR3 protein. The sample consists of about 430,000 distinct CDR3 sequences, 15% of them appearing once. Time point in this sample: newly diagnosed GD, antithyroid drugs for less than 3 months. Scientists built the TCR library using RNA that was extracted from PBMCs. This sample also belongs to another study, concerning T cells in Graves' hyperthyroidism and ophthalmopathy.

The sequences come from peripheral blood mononuclear cells (PBMCs), collected at new diagnosis, from a patient treated with antithyroid drugs. These receptors all come from a woman between 40 and 50 years old with Graves disease.

This clonotype was counted many times. This chain joins TRBV20-1 and TRBJ2-5; D not resolved. The ends were cut back, 0 bases at V and 5 bases at J, with 16 bases in the middle. This CDR3 is 15 amino acids long. Germline assignment: CDR1 DFQATT and CDR2 SNEGSKA (reference sequence). The CDR3 nucleotides are TGCAGTGCTAGAGATTTCAGGCTTGTATCGGAGACCCAGTACTTC. This encodes CSARDFRLVSETQYF.

The V call is TRBV5-1, the J call TRBJ1-1; a weak D match, TRBD1 (5 bases). CDR1 SGHRS and CDR2 YFSETQ come from the germline V gene. This CDR3 has 13 residues. The germline V and J ends were trimmed by 7 bases and 3 bases, with 13 bases remaining between them. The CDR3 region is CASARGGDTEAFF. CDR3 DNA sequence: TGCGCCAGCGCGAGGGGCGGCGACACTGAAGCTTTCTTT.

This clonotype was observed a few times. V gene TRBV29-1 combines with J gene TRBJ2-1, with TRBD1 matching over 8 bases. This CDR3 contains 11 residues. Germline trimming cut 7 bases from V and 10 bases from J; bases unmatched to any gene: 6. Looked up from germline, CDR1 is SQVTM and CDR2 is ANQGSEA. The CDR3 loop reads CSAQGAGEQFF. CDR3 sequence (DNA): TGCAGCGCCCAGGGGGCGGGGGAGCAGTTCTTC.

The chain has TRBV24-1 and TRBJ2-2; D unclear. Germline values: CDR1 KGHDR, CDR2 SFDVKD. V lost 0 bases and J 3 bases, leaving 7 bases between the germline ends. CDR3 size: 15 residues. The CDR3 DNA reads TGTGCCACCAGTGATTTGGACAAGGACACCGGGGAGCTGTTTTTT. Its protein is CATSDLDKDTGELFF.

This chain connects TRBV4-1 to TRBJ1-4; the D gene is possibly TRBD1 (5 bases). This CDR3 contains 18 residues. With 0 bases removed from V and 4 bases from J, the gap between germline ends came to 18 bases. Germline CDR1 reads MGHRA; CDR2 reads YSYEKL. The CDR3 bases are TGCGCCAGCAGCCAAGAGGGGGATCCGGGACGGATTAATGAAAAACTGTTTTTT. Encoded protein: CASSQEGDPGRINEKLFF.

At least ten counts were recorded for this clonotype. The genes are TRBV7-2 and TRBJ2-1, with D uncertain. Germline CDR1 reads SGHTA; CDR2 reads FQGNSA. The germline V and J ends were trimmed by 5 bases and 7 bases, with 12 bases remaining between them. CDR3 length equals 13 residues. The DNA for the CDR3 is TGTGCCAGCAGCCCCGGCCCTAGTAATGAGCAGTTCTTC. Protein: CASSPGPSNEQFF.

The chain recombines TRBV6-5 with TRBJ2-2; 7 nucleotides line up with TRBD2. The ends lost 2 bases at V and 8 bases at J; junction bases unmatched: 11. The germline CDR1 and CDR2 sequences are MNHEY and SVGAGI. The CDR3 totals 16 residues. As DNA, the CDR3 is TGTGCCAGCAGTTACGGGGGAGGGCCGCGGCGAGGGGAGCTGTTTTTT. It encodes CASSYGGGPRRGELFF.

Turning to this clonotype: This sequence is one base from a far larger clone and is likely a read error. The chain links TRBV2 to TRBJ2-1; D remains ambiguous. CDR3 length equals 14 residues. CDR1 SNHLY and CDR2 FYNNEI come from the germline V gene. This CDR3 is CASSLDGRVETQHF. CDR3 nucleotides: TGTGCCAGCAGTTTAGATGGCAGAGTAGAGACCCAGCACTTC.

On this clonotype: A junction end diverges from the germline sequence, so it may reflect a read error. The rearrangement joins TRBV3-1 to TRBJ2-1, with 12 bases that match TRBD2. The CDR3 extends over 15 amino acids. CDR1 LGHDT and CDR2 YNNKEL come from the germline V gene (reference sequence). CDR3 bases: TGTGTCAGCAGCCTAGCGGGAGGGCCCTCCAATGAGCAGTTCTTC. As protein: CVSSLAGGPSNEQFF.

At least ten counts were recorded for this clonotype. The chain joins TRBV12-3 or TRBV12-4 to TRBJ2-2, with 9 nucleotides matching TRBD2. CDR3 length: 18 residues. V lost 3 bases and J lost 0; bases outside the gene matches: 8. CDR3 sequence reads: CASSFSGLAQPNTGELFF. CDR3 in DNA: TGTGCCAGCAGTTTCTCCGGACTAGCGCAGCCGAACACCGGGGAGCTGTTTTTT.

This clonotype came up many times. The J gene is TRBJ2-2, the V gene TRBV6-1; 11 positions agree with TRBD2. The germline V gene has CDR1 MNHNS and CDR2 SASEGT. V shed 3 bases and J 1 base; nucleotides not matched to a gene: 4. The CDR3 has 17 residues. DNA of the CDR3: TGTGCCAGCAGTGACGCCGGGACTAGCGGGAACACCGGGGAGCTGTTTTTT. As protein: CASSDAGTSGNTGELFF.

This rearrangement joins TRBV5-4 to TRBJ2-3; no clear D gene. CDR1 and CDR2 (germline): SGHNT, YYREEE (reference sequence). The V end was cut by 0 bases, the J end by 1 base, with 12 bases between. The CDR3 has 16 amino acids. CDR3 amino acids: CASSLGLGSRTDTQYF. Written as DNA, the CDR3 is TGTGCCAGCAGCTTGGGCCTGGGATCCCGCACAGATACGCAGTATTTT.

There are many counts of this clonotype. The V gene is TRBV5-1, the J gene TRBJ1-1; 9 bases match TRBD1. V gave up 0 bases and J gave up 8 bases; unmatched junction bases: 5. The CDR3 has 14 amino acids. Per the germline V gene, CDR1 is SGHRS and CDR2 is YFSETQ. The CDR3 spells CASSLDGQGREAFF. The CDR3 DNA reads TGCGCCAGCAGCTTGGACGGACAGGGGCGGGAAGCTTTCTTT.

The chain carries TRBV12-5 and TRBJ2-1; weak D call: TRBD1 (6 bases). From germline, CDR1 is LGHNT and CDR2 FRNRAP. V was clipped by 4 bases and J by 9 bases, with 19 bases between them. The length of the CDR3 is 15 residues. CDR3 in amino acids: CASGWGTGQVREQFF. CDR3 in DNA: TGTGCTAGTGGTTGGGGAACGGGACAAGTCCGTGAGCAGTTCTTC.

Only one count was recorded for this clonotype. A read error may be the cause here, since a much bigger clone is one base away. The chain is built from TRBV29-1 and TRBJ2-7, with a tentative D call TRBD1 (6 bases). In germline, CDR1 is SQVTM, CDR2 ANQGSEA. This CDR3 comprises 14 residues. CDR3 sequence: CSVAYRDNPYEQCF. Written as DNA, the CDR3 is TGCAGCGTCGCTTACCGGGACAACCCCTACGAGCAGTGCTTC.